This T cell receptor (beta chain) was obtained from a study of T cells in Graves' hyperthyroidism and ophthalmopathy. RNA transcripts gave rise to amplified TCR beta CDR3 regions. An initial round of RT-PCR targeting the TCR CDR3 relied on the HTBI primer set. TCRdb redid the calling of the multiplex PCR reads with MiXCR, one entry per CDR3 protein. The table has 450,000 to 600,000 distinct CDR3 sequences, approximately 14% seen once. Trimming took 3 bases from V and 6 from J, leaving 15 bases between them. Germline-derived CDR1 and CDR2 are SGHTA and FQGTGA. The CDR3 loop spans 15 amino acids. Regarding this clonotype: The target antigen is unknown.

Study conclusions and caveats: A model using 13 V-J features told ophthalmopathy apart from stable hyperthyroidism.

Sample: blood. The genes are TRBV7-3 and TRBJ2-1; TRBD1 might be the D (5 bases). The source of this sequence is a woman aged 40-49 years with Graves' hyperthyroidism. The CDR3 reads CASSLLGRRGNEQFF. The CDR3, as DNA: TGTGCCAGCAGCTTGTTAGGGCGAAGGGGCAATGAGCAGTTCTTC.